The present T cell receptor beta chain was sequenced within a study of cytomegalovirus exposure and HLA in healthy donors. V dropped 0 bases and J dropped 0 bases, with 9 bases sitting between them. The CDR3 runs 15 residues. Per germline, CDR1 GTSNPN and CDR2 SVGIG (reference sequence). The primer mix had 60 Vbeta and 13 Jbeta primers. Assay: immunoSEQ multiplex PCR; the TCRdb copy retains only in-frame clones and omits some. The data contain about 76,000 clones, around 72% of them seen just once; the ten biggest clones take up 16%. Whole-study results and caveats: Associated with cytomegalovirus, according to the listing, were some 150 TCR beta chains.

As regards this clone: Its target is unknown.

This TCR was sampled from a woman in her thirties or forties in good health and CMV-seropositive. Sequenced: PBMCs. The V call is TRBV30, the J call TRBJ1-5; no clear D. The chain's CDR3 is CAWSVTAHSNQPQHF. DNA for the CDR3: TGTGCCTGGAGTGTAACAGCTCATAGCAATCAGCCCCAGCATTTT. Drawing the rest from reference TRBV30 and TRBJ1-5, the complete variable domain is SQTIHQWPATLVQPVGSPLSLECTVEGTSNPNLYWYRQAAGRGLQLLFYSVGIGQISSEVPQNLSASRPQDRQFILSSKKLLLSDSGFYLCAWSVTAHSNQPQHFGDGTRLSIL.